This T cell receptor beta chain was found in a study of shared clonotypes between healthy human individuals (dated by TCRdb to the early 2020s). With respect to the entire study: A few men and two women, aged 18 to 49 years, made up the cohort. For each donor, CD4 naive and CD4 memory were each run on three plates, CD8 naive on two plates, and CD8 memory on one plate. Blood TCR repertoires of several healthy adults were deeply sequenced to estimate repertoire size and the extent of clonotype sharing between individuals. To increase sequencing depth and limit assay-specific biases, different laboratories used diverse techniques to prepare libraries and sequence TCR repertoires. Leukapheresis yielded between about 0.9 and 9 billion PBMCs per donor. The investigation overall reported the following: Because the study included a small number of donors, the genetic and exposure-history diversity represented was limited. Approximately 4.8% of naive CD4, 3% to 4% of naive CD8, about 2.5% of memory CD4, and about 0.4% of memory CD8 clonotypes were shared across a few donors. Based on pairwise subsampling, the degree of clonotype sharing among donors was expected to be affected by sequencing depth. Rarefaction of sorted-subset datasets indicated incomplete sequencing despite the large sequencing depth. Higher generation probabilities were observed for clonotypes shared by all four sorted-subset donors than for non-shared clonotypes. Naive subsets generally had larger estimated clonotype richness than memory subsets did. Only blood was sampled, and tissue TCR repertoires likely differ from those in blood.

Worth noting for this clone: Its antigen has not been determined. No base quality information exists; no much larger clone differs at one position.

CD8 naive samples were CD45RO-negative cells positively selected for CCR7, giving a CD45RA+CCR7+ population that excluded TemRA cells. Healthy HIV-negative adults with no recently reported acute infections or vaccinations were included as donors. Every donor was a Caucasian adult residing in Nashville, Tennessee, USA. After blood collection by leukapheresis, PBMCs were isolated using Ficoll-Histopaque density gradient centrifugation and then cryopreserved in the vapor phase of liquid nitrogen. Purity and quantity of every magnetically sorted T cell population were checked by analytical flow cytometry. Genomic DNA was isolated from each sorted fraction and quantified by UV absorbance on a Nanodrop 2000c. Using the deep immunoSEQ assay, multiplex PCR amplified TCR CDR3 regions from genomic DNA. Extracted genomic DNA from each cell subset was distributed evenly across all wells of several immunoSEQ 96-well plates, and each plate was treated as a replicate. Each replicate PCR for sorted subsets received 150 to 250 ng genomic DNA, equal to roughly 30,000 T cell genomes. The purified libraries were quantified using a Qubit 3.0 fluorometer, sized with a Bioanalyzer 2100, and then quantified again using the KAPA Library Quantification kit. Every immunoSEQ 96-well plate was sequenced on a dedicated single-read 150-cycle Illumina NextSeq 550 flow cell. The published analysis was carried out like this. Because the immunoSEQ output held only junctional sequences and lacked quality scores, the filtering could not match the filtering applied to full-length reads. Sequences were annotated with PyIR, a Python wrapper for IgBLAST v1.9, using IMGT germline references to assign V/J genes and CDR3. Reads with weak V/J assignments (E-value above 1e-6), missing CDR3, stop codons, out-of-frame junctions, or ambiguous translated residues were removed. V3J clonotypes were defined as sequences sharing the same inferred V gene, J gene, and CDR3 amino acid sequence. To compute the percentage overlap between repertoires, the number of shared unique clonotypes was divided by the size of the smaller repertoire. Richness of each repertoire was evaluated using RTK rarefaction, the Chao1 estimator, and Recon v2.1 estimates of unobserved clonotypes. For all TCRbeta clonotypes obtained by the gDNA method from a handful of donors, generation probabilities were computed with OLGA. The clones in this table, taken by TCRdb from immuneACCESS, are in-frame only. Not every clone is retained; where verified, under half of the shortfall comes from an unresolved V gene, and the cause of the rest is unknown. Clone size and the V and J calls come from that table; the DNA yielded D and trimming. Present in this sample are about 2 million clones, over 85% of which were seen just once. The ten largest make up 0.9% to 1.5% of the sample.

The CDR3 covers 16 residues, taking in both the cysteine and the phenylalanine. The only DNA kept is the CDR3, 48 bases in frame from the first base. V is pared back by 1 base and J by 3 bases, with 16 bases lying between the germline termini. CDR1 and CDR2 are read off the germline V gene (reference sequence) as GTSNPN and SVGIG. This receptor was obtained from a young man in good health. The rearrangement combines TRBV30 with TRBJ1-3, and the D gene may be TRBD1, 6 bases matching. Sequenced input: naive CD8+ T cells sorted from blood. Read against the paper, the sample's cell subset or site label means: CD45RA+CCR7+. The CDR3 loop reads CAWSGTGTRLGNTIYF. At the DNA level, the sequence is TGTGCCTGGAGTGGAACAGGGACCCGCCTTGGAAACACCATATATTTT.